Listed below are T cell receptor beta chains from one sample, sequenced in a study of blood T cell repertoires in COVID-19. The repertoire was sequenced with immunoSEQ multiplex PCR; TCRdb's copy has only in-frame clones and lacks some. The repertoire includes roughly 13,000 clones, over 80% of them detected once, and around 5% sits in the top ten. The sequenced sample was peripheral blood. The receptors shown here come from a human donor in a cohort sampled during active COVID-19. Each CDR3 is given with its conserved first and last residue. D genes are given only for firm matches. Not every row has a clone size; where given, it reads once, few, many or a size class.

>TRBV27|-|TRBJ2-3|TRBD1
CASSPRGRTPTDTQYF
TGTGCCAGCAGTCCGAGGGGGCGGACCCCCACAGATACGCAGTATTTT
>TRBV14|once|TRBJ2-5|TRBD2
CASSQLSGKETQYF
TGTGCCAGCAGCCAACTAAGCGGGAAAGAGACCCAGTACTTC
>TRBV19|-|TRBJ2-3|TRBD2
CASSLGLAGADTQYF
TGTGCCAGTAGTCTGGGACTAGCGGGAGCAGATACGCAGTATTTT
>TRBV4-3|-|TRBJ1-1|-
CASSHGLNTEAFF
TGCGCCAGCAGCCACGGTCTGAACACTGAAGCTTTCTTT
>TRBV19|-|TRBJ2-3|TRBD2
CASSLLMTSGSIDTQYF
TGTGCCAGTAGTCTCTTAATGACTAGCGGGAGTATAGATACGCAGTATTTT
>TRBV7-9|-|TRBJ2-3|TRBD1
CASSLNYPQGDTQYF
TGTGCCAGCAGCCTTAACTACCCACAGGGGGATACGCAGTATTTT
>TRBV9|-|TRBJ2-3|TRBD2
CASSVGVAGNTDTQYF
TGTGCCAGCAGCGTAGGGGTAGCGGGAAACACAGATACGCAGTATTTT
>TRBV6-5|-|TRBJ2-1|TRBD1
CASSFDRGGNEQFF
TGTGCCAGCAGCTTCGACAGGGGGGGCAATGAGCAGTTCTTC
>TRBV7-8|-|TRBJ2-1|TRBD2
CASSLRTRGGEQFF
TGTGCCAGCAGCTTAAGGACTAGGGGCGGGGAGCAGTTCTTC
>TRBV11-2|-|TRBJ2-1|TRBD1
CASSLEPTGTGDYNEQFF
TGTGCCAGCAGCTTAGAACCTACGGGGACAGGGGATTACAATGAGCAGTTCTTC
>TRBV25-1|-|TRBJ2-5|-
CASSEPAGPSRGTQYF
TGTGCCAGCAGTGAACCCGCGGGACCCTCGAGGGGGACCCAGTACTTC
>TRBV4-2|-|TRBJ2-1|TRBD2
CASSQEVAGGSYNEQFF
TGTGCCAGCAGCCAAGAAGTAGCGGGAGGCTCCTACAATGAGCAGTTCTTC
>TRBV25-1|-|TRBJ1-1|-
CASSERQYTEAFF
TGTGCCAGCAGTGAAAGACAGTACACTGAAGCTTTCTTT
>TRBV28|-|TRBJ1-1|-
CASSLGGNTEAFF
TGTGCCAGCAGTTTAGGAGGGAACACTGAAGCTTTCTTT
>TRBV5-1|-|TRBJ2-1|TRBD1
CASSLLGQGLRNEQFF
TGCGCCAGCAGCTTGTTGGGACAGGGGCTTCGCAATGAGCAGTTCTTC
>TRBV6-5|-|TRBJ1-1|-
CASSFDRSTAFF
TGTGCCAGCAGCTTTGACAGGTCTACAGCTTTCTTT
>TRBV10-3|-|TRBJ2-1|-
CAISGVSGRGSSYNEQFF
TGTGCCATCAGTGGGGTGTCGGGCAGGGGATCATCCTACAATGAGCAGTTCTTC
>TRBV11-2|-|TRBJ2-2|TRBD2
CASSPSIFGGRAYTGELFF
TGTGCCAGCAGCCCCAGTATTTTCGGCGGGAGGGCCTACACCGGGGAGCTGTTTTTT
>TRBV5-1|-|TRBJ2-1|TRBD2
CASSLRPSGYNEQFF
TGCGCCAGCAGCTTGAGGCCTAGCGGTTACAATGAGCAGTTCTTC
>TRBV5-1|-|TRBJ2-7|TRBD2
CASSLTGLGSRHEQYF
TGCGCCAGCAGCTTGACGGGACTAGGTTCCCGGCACGAGCAGTACTTC
>TRBV24-1|-|TRBJ2-3|TRBD2
CATSGPLAGDSPDTQYF
TGTGCCACCAGTGGGCCATTAGCGGGAGACTCCCCAGATACGCAGTATTTT
>TRBV6-4|-|TRBJ2-1|TRBD2
CASSVRAGGGEQFF
TGTGCCAGCAGTGTGAGAGCGGGAGGCGGGGAGCAGTTCTTC
>TRBV3-1/TRBV3-2|-|TRBJ2-1|TRBD1
CASSQDIQGADEQFF
TGTGCCAGCAGCCAAGATATTCAGGGGGCTGATGAGCAGTTCTTC
>TRBV30|few|TRBJ2-5|-
CAWSVDRETQYF
TGTGCCTGGAGTGTAGACAGAGAGACCCAGTACTTC
>TRBV19|medium-sized|TRBJ2-1|TRBD1
CASSPRDRVWDEQFF
TGTGCCAGTAGTCCCCGGGACAGGGTTTGGGATGAGCAGTTCTTC
>TRBV5-6|-|TRBJ2-2|TRBD2
CASSLGSGSTYELFF
TGTGCCAGCAGCTTGGGTAGCGGGAGTACTTACGAGCTGTTTTTT
>TRBV25-1|-|TRBJ1-1|-
CASRIYTEAFF
TGTGCCAGCAGAATCTACACTGAAGCTTTCTTT
>TRBV28|once|TRBJ2-1|TRBD2
CATTAGESYNEQFF
TGTGCCACGACTGCGGGAGAATCCTACAATGAGCAGTTCTTC